The TCR beta chain described here comes from a study of blood T cell repertoires in COVID-19. Study at large: Material from acute and convalescent COVID-19 was sourced from the United States, Italy and Spain.

The data were produced by immunoSEQ multiplex PCR, yet TCRdb's version contains in-frame clones alone and is incomplete. The sample carries around 300,000 clones, roughly 88% recorded once. From germline, CDR1 is MNHEY and CDR2 SVGAGI. The CDR3 loop spans 13 amino acids. Trimming stripped 3 bases from V and 2 bases from J, with 7 bases between. This receptor was identified in a woman younger than 45 with COVID-19, enrolled during active disease. The sample comprised peripheral blood. V and J are TRBV6-5 and TRBJ2-5, with a possible D match to TRBD2 (5 bases). The CDR3 spells CASSYRGQETQYF. The DNA for the CDR3 is TGTGCCAGCAGTTATCGAGGGCAAGAGACCCAGTACTTC.